This T cell receptor beta chain appears in the sequencing data of a study of T cells after yellow fever vaccination. Findings of the study overall: Clonotypes shared by both compartments, CD4 and CD8, made up a small share. Though weaker, the secondary response peaked faster, on day 5 versus 15. Primary-vaccination clones mostly resurfaced post-booster (approximately 96% CD4, 75% to 90% CD8).

From the 5' RACE reads, TCRdb called clonotypes with MiXCR, one entry per CDR3 protein. The repertoire consists of about 58,000 distinct CDR3 sequences, with approximately 6.5% occurring once and the leading ten covering around two fifths. CDR1 is DFQATT and CDR2 is SNEGSKA in the germline V gene (reference sequence). The CDR3 runs to 16 residues. The V end was cut by 0 bases, the J end by 3 bases, with 16 bases between. Concerning this clonotype itself: Antigen specificity is unknown.

The sample was CD8+ T cells sorted from PBMCs, taken on the day of the first yellow fever vaccination. The TCR originated in a man between 18 and 29 years old who received the YFV17D yellow fever vaccine. This sequence joins TRBV20-1 and TRBJ2-3; a weak D match, TRBD2 (6 bases). For the CDR3, the DNA is TGCAGTGCTAGAGATACTCTCGCGGGGATTACAGATACGCAGTATTTT. Protein sequence: CSARDTLAGITDTQYF.